This TCR beta chain is from a study of Ad26.COV2.S vaccination and SARS-CoV-2 variants. V lost 5 bases, J lost 0 bases, and 10 bases lay in between. The CDR3 is 14 amino acids. The germline gives CDR1 SEHNR, CDR2 FQNEAQ (reference sequence). Described treatment: roughly 20 received Ad26.COV2.S at low or high dose, single or two shots; about five received placebo; per-sample allocation not given. Sampling took place 63 days after the first vaccine or placebo injection. Worth noting for this clone: The antigen is not known.

The method was immunoSEQ multiplex PCR; TCRdb's version includes in-frame clones alone and lacks a portion of them. The sample consists of more than 300,000 clones, around 90% of them appearing once. Regarding the study as a whole: The study found similar non-spike TCR breadth in vaccine and placebo recipients.

Specimen: peripheral blood, collected in a trial of Ad26.COV2.S vaccine versus placebo. This sequence joins TRBV7-9 and TRBJ1-1, with no clear D. The TCR sequence derives from a person aged 18-60 years who received the Ad26.COV2.S COVID-19 vaccine or a placebo. CDR3 DNA: TGTGCCAGCAGCGTAACTCAGGTGAACACTGAAGCTTTCTTT. Amino acid sequence: CASSVTQVNTEAFF.